This is a list of T cell receptor beta chains from one sample in a study of technical replicates of blood from a handful of donors. Data came from immunoSEQ multiplex PCR; TCRdb stores just in-frame clones and leaves some out. This repertoire shows 75,000 to 95,000 clones, 90% to 95% found once; its top ten account for roughly 0.27%. The specimen sequenced was T cells isolated from PBMCs. The receptors were sampled from a human donor in good health. The conserved cysteine and the conserved F or W are not part of the CDR3 here.

>TRBV19|TRBJ2-6|14
ASSFPMSSGANVLT
>TRBV6-6|TRBJ2-7|12
ASSPRQGAYEQY
>TRBV5-1|TRBJ1-1|13
ASSPTGGLNTEAF
>TRBV28|TRBJ1-5|13
ASSKRDSMSQPQH
>TRBV10-1|TRBJ2-3|18
ASSPSPGQSEDAPRGAQY
>TRBV23-1|TRBJ1-5|13
ASSPGTGFFQPQH
>TRBV5-4|TRBJ1-2|13
ASSPQRQGNYGYT
>TRBV19|TRBJ1-1|11
ASTHEESTEAF
>TRBV9|TRBJ2-1|13
ASSHSGGSYNEQF
>TRBV10-3|TRBJ1-2|15
AISESGTGVAGYGYT
>TRBV6-6|TRBJ1-3|14
ASSYSGAVSGNTIY
>TRBV10-2|TRBJ2-7|12
ASSESGLGYEQY
>TRBV7-9|TRBJ1-5|10
ASSVTDQPQH
>TRBV2|TRBJ2-1|12
ASSPKTGYNEQF
>TRBV5-1|TRBJ2-5|13
ASSLGTGPQETQY
>TRBV5-4|TRBJ1-4|14
ATQNLRQGVNEKLF